These T cell receptor beta chains were read from a single sample in a study of blood T cell repertoires in COVID-19. Clones were read by immunoSEQ multiplex PCR, and TCRdb kept only the in-frame ones, dropping some. This table holds approximately 530,000 clones, about 89% found once. The sequenced sample consisted of peripheral blood. These receptors were collected from a woman aged 45 to 65 with COVID-19, enrolled during active disease. CDR3s include the opening cysteine and the closing phenylalanine or tryptophan. A D gene is named only where the DNA matches it firmly. Some rows have no size entry. The others give once, few or many, or a class for an expanded clone.

j_gene,abundance,d_gene,v_gene,CDR3aa,CDR3nt
TRBJ2-2,NA,NA,TRBV3-1/TRBV3-2,CASSQGKGHGELFF,TGTGCCAGCAGCCAAGGGAAGGGGCACGGGGAGCTGTTTTTT
TRBJ1-3,NA,TRBD1,TRBV19,CASSHYRDSGNTIYF,TGTGCCAGTAGTCATTACCGGGACAGCGGAAACACCATATATTTT
TRBJ2-2,NA,NA,TRBV30,CAWDGSTTYTGELFF,TGTGCCTGGGACGGGTCAACTACCTACACCGGGGAGCTGTTTTTT
TRBJ1-2,NA,NA,TRBV10-2,CASSESTEDYGYTF,TGCGCCAGCAGTGAGTCTACAGAAGACTATGGCTACACCTTC
TRBJ1-2,NA,TRBD1,TRBV19,CASSIRVLRTGRYGYTF,TGTGCCAGTAGTATTAGGGTACTCCGGACAGGCCGATATGGCTACACCTTC
TRBJ1-2,NA,NA,TRBV7-9,CASSLQGGGYTF,TGTGCCAGCAGCTTACAAGGGGGTGGCTACACCTTC
TRBJ2-1,NA,TRBD1,TRBV6-5,CASSRPGQGNEQFF,TGTGCCAGCAGTCGACCGGGACAGGGGAATGAGCAGTTCTTC
TRBJ2-2,NA,TRBD2,TRBV2,CASSAESGGAVGELFF,TGTGCCAGCAGTGCGGAGAGCGGGGGGGCAGTCGGGGAGCTGTTTTTT
TRBJ2-3,NA,NA,TRBV29-1,CSVGTSHTQYF,TGCAGCGTTGGGACTTCCCATACGCAGTATTTT
TRBJ2-7,few,TRBD2,TRBV6-6,CASSYGGGAVEQYF,TGTGCCAGCAGTTACGGCGGGGGGGCGGTCGAGCAGTACTTC
TRBJ1-6,NA,NA,TRBV6-5,CASSYSKLFRSPLHF,TGTGCCAGCAGTTACTCGAAGCTCTTCCGTTCACCCCTCCACTTT
TRBJ1-3,NA,NA,TRBV18,CASGQGASGNTIYF,TGTGCCAGCGGCCAGGGCGCCAGCGGAAACACCATATATTTT
TRBJ2-3,NA,TRBD2,TRBV9,CASSPQRGRADTQYF,TGTGCCAGCAGCCCCCAGCGGGGGCGGGCAGATACGCAGTATTTT
TRBJ2-7,NA,NA,TRBV5-5,CASSLARGGAYEQYF,TGTGCCAGCAGCTTGGCCCGCGGAGGGGCCTACGAGCAGTACTTC
TRBJ1-4,NA,NA,TRBV12-3/TRBV12-4,CASTAESGEKLFF,TGTGCCAGCACCGCAGAGAGCGGGGAAAAACTGTTTTTT
TRBJ1-2,NA,NA,TRBV20-1,CSASSGEYGYTF,TGCAGTGCTAGTTCGGGAGAGTATGGCTACACCTTC
TRBJ2-3,NA,NA,TRBV5-6,CASSLQGTDTQYF,TGTGCCAGCAGCTTGCAGGGGACAGATACGCAGTATTTT
TRBJ2-1,NA,TRBD1,TRBV12-3/TRBV12-4,CASSLKGANEQFF,TGTGCCAGCAGTTTAAAGGGGGCGAATGAGCAGTTCTTC
TRBJ1-1,NA,TRBD1,TRBV30,CAWRLTGGRGAFF,TGTGCCTGGCGCCTTACAGGGGGTCGCGGGGCTTTCTTT
TRBJ1-4,NA,TRBD1,TRBV14,CASSHHGQGPTNEKLFF,TGTGCCAGCAGCCATCACGGACAGGGACCAACTAATGAAAAACTGTTTTTT
TRBJ1-1,NA,TRBD1,TRBV2,CASRGQGYLITEAFF,TGTGCCAGCAGGGGACAGGGATACCTCATCACTGAAGCTTTCTTT
TRBJ2-2,once,TRBD2,TRBV6-6,CASSPGTSGGAGELFF,TGTGCCAGCAGCCCCGGGACTAGCGGGGGGGCCGGGGAGCTGTTTTTT
TRBJ2-5,few,NA,TRBV27,CASRLRGTLYQETQYF,TGTGCCAGCAGACTCCGAGGGACACTGTACCAAGAGACCCAGTACTTC
TRBJ2-7,NA,NA,TRBV15,CATSRDRDRAYEQYF,TGTGCCACCAGCAGAGATCGAGACAGAGCCTACGAGCAGTACTTC
TRBJ1-5,NA,NA,TRBV30,CAWSRALLAQPQHF,TGTGCCTGGAGCAGGGCCTTGTTAGCTCAGCCCCAGCATTTT
TRBJ2-7,NA,TRBD1,TRBV2,CATEGTAYEQYF,TGTGCCACCGAAGGGACAGCCTACGAGCAGTACTTC
TRBJ2-1,NA,TRBD2,TRBV5-1,CASSRPSGGLRDNEQFF,TGCGCCAGCAGCCGTCCTAGCGGGGGTCTACGGGACAATGAGCAGTTCTTC
TRBJ2-7,NA,NA,TRBV24-1,CATSDPVDSMQYF,TGTGCCACCAGTGATCCCGTCGACAGCATGCAGTACTTC
TRBJ1-1,NA,NA,TRBV2,CASRSPGEEAFF,TGTGCCAGCAGGTCTCCGGGGGAGGAAGCTTTCTTT
TRBJ1-2,NA,TRBD1,TRBV9,CASSVGQGAYGYTF,TGTGCCAGCAGCGTAGGACAGGGGGCCTATGGCTACACCTTC
TRBJ1-1,NA,NA,TRBV30,CAWRLDGWRERNTEAFF,TGTGCCTGGAGATTGGATGGGTGGAGGGAGAGGAACACTGAAGCTTTCTTT
TRBJ1-1,few,NA,TRBV4-2,CASSQGWGQAFF,TGTGCCAGCAGCCAAGGGTGGGGGCAAGCTTTCTTT
TRBJ2-3,NA,TRBD2,TRBV5-6,CASSLVGAGGTDTQYF,TGTGCCAGCAGCTTGGTTGGAGCGGGGGGCACAGATACGCAGTATTTT
TRBJ1-4,once,NA,TRBV27,CASSLGRGNEKLFF,TGTGCCAGCAGTTTGGGACGGGGGAATGAAAAACTGTTTTTT
TRBJ1-4,NA,NA,TRBV30,CAWSVPLSGETNEKLFF,TGTGCCTGGAGTGTACCGTTATCGGGGGAAACTAATGAAAAACTGTTTTTT
TRBJ1-3,NA,NA,TRBV11-2,CASRRQASGNTIYF,TGTGCCAGCAGACGACAGGCCTCTGGAAACACCATATATTTT
TRBJ1-1,NA,NA,TRBV6-2/TRBV6-3,CASSYSIGRVVQTNTEAFF,TGTGCCAGCAGTTACTCGATTGGGAGGGTAGTGCAGACGAACACTGAAGCTTTCTTT
TRBJ1-4,NA,NA,TRBV19,CASSVQRAEKLFF,TGTGCCAGTAGTGTACAGAGGGCGGAAAAACTGTTTTTT
TRBJ2-1,NA,NA,TRBV30,CAWSHMGATKNEQFF,TGTGCCTGGAGCCACATGGGGGCTACCAAGAATGAGCAGTTCTTC
TRBJ1-2,once,NA,TRBV5-6,CASSSLQGPRGYTF,TGTGCCAGCAGCTCCCTTCAGGGGCCTCGGGGCTACACCTTC
TRBJ2-7,NA,NA,TRBV5-1,CASSLEATVSHEQYF,TGCGCCAGCAGCTTGGAAGCGACAGTCAGTCACGAGCAGTACTTC
TRBJ1-2,NA,NA,TRBV9,CASSGLVSDRLGGYTF,TGTGCCAGCAGCGGGTTGGTGTCAGACAGGCTTGGTGGCTACACCTTC
TRBJ2-4,NA,NA,TRBV11-2,CASSSLEGYLTF,TGTGCCAGCAGCTCCCTTGAGGGATACCTTACTTTC
TRBJ2-3,NA,NA,TRBV5-1,CASSLAGGVTDTQYF,TGCGCCAGCAGCTTGGCCGGCGGGGTCACAGATACGCAGTATTTT
TRBJ1-1,NA,TRBD1,TRBV10-3,CAISAAGGMNTEAFF,TGTGCCATCAGTGCAGCAGGGGGGATGAACACTGAAGCTTTCTTT
TRBJ2-3,NA,NA,TRBV11-1,CASSPDRGAQSDTQYF,TGTGCCAGCAGCCCGGATCGGGGGGCGCAGTCAGATACGCAGTATTTT
TRBJ2-7,NA,TRBD1,TRBV6-5,CASSGTGGGVYEQYF,TGTGCCAGCAGCGGGACAGGGGGGGGAGTATACGAGCAGTACTTC
TRBJ1-1,NA,TRBD1,TRBV7-2,CASSSGGGAGTEAFF,TGTGCCAGCAGCTCTGGAGGGGGCGCCGGGACTGAAGCTTTCTTT
TRBJ1-3,NA,NA,TRBV13,CASSSGSFSGNTIYF,TGTGCCAGCAGCTCGGGATCTTTCTCTGGAAACACCATATATTTT
TRBJ2-5,NA,NA,TRBV19,CASRRRDSSIETQYF,TGTGCCAGTAGGAGACGGGACTCCTCCATAGAGACCCAGTACTTC
TRBJ1-1,NA,NA,TRBV24-1,CATSEDSNTEAFF,TGTGCCACCAGTGAGGACAGCAACACTGAAGCTTTCTTT
TRBJ2-5,NA,TRBD1,TRBV28,CASRGQPGETQYF,TGTGCCAGCAGGGGACAGCCGGGGGAGACCCAGTACTTC